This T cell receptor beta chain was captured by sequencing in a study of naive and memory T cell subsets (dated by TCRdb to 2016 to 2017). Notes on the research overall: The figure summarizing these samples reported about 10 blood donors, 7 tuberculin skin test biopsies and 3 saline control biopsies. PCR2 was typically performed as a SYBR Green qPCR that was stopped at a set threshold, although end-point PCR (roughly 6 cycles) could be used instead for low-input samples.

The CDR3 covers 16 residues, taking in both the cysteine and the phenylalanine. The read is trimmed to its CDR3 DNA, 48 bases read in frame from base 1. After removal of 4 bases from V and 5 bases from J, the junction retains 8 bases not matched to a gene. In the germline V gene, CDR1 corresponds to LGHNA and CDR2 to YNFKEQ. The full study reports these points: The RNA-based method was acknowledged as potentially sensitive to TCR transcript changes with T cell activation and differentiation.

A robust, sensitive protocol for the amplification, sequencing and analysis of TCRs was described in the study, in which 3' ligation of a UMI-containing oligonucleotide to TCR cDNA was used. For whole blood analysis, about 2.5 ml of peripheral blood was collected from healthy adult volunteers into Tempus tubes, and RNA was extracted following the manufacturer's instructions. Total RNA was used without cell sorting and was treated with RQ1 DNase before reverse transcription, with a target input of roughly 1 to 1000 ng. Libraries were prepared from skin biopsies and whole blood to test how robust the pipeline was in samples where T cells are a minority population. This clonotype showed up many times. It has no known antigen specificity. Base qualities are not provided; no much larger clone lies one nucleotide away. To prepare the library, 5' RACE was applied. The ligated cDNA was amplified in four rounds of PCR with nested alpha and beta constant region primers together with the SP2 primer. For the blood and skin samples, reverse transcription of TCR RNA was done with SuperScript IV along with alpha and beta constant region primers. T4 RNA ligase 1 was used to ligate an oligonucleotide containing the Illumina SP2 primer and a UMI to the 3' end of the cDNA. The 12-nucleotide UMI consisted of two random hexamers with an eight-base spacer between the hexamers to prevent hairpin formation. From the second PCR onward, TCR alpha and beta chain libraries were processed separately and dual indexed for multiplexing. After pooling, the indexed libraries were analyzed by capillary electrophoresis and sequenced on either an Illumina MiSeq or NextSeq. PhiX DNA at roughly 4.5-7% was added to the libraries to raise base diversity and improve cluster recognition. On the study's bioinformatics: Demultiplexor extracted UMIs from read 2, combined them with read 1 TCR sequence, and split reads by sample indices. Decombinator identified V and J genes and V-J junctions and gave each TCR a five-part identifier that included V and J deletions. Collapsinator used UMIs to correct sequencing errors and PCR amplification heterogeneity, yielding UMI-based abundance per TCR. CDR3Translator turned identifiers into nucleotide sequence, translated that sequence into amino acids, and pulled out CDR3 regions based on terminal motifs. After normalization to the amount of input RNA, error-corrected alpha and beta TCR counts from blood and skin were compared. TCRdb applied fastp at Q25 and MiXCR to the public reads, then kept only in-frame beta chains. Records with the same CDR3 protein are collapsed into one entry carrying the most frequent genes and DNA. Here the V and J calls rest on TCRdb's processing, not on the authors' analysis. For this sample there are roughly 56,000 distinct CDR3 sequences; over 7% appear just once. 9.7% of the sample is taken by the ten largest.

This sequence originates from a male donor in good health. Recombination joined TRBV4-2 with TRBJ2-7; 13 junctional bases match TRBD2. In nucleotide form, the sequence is TGTGCCAGCAGCCCGTACCCCGGGACTAGCGGGAACGAGCAGTACTTC. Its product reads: CASSPYPGTSGNEQYF.